This TCR beta chain appears in the sequencing data of a study of blood T cell repertoires in COVID-19. Germline CDR1 is SEHNR and CDR2 is FQNEAQ (reference sequence). The CDR3 is 16 residues long. Trimming took off 1 base at V and 1 base at J, with 12 bases between the two ends. Sequencing was performed with immunoSEQ multiplex PCR; in TCRdb, only in-frame clones are kept and a portion is missing. The sample has around 100,000 clones, over 80% seen once; the top ten hold under 2%. This receptor was obtained from a man between 70 and 80 years old with active or convalescent COVID-19. This chain joins TRBV7-9 and TRBJ2-3, with a weak D call TRBD1 (6 bases). Sequencing was performed on peripheral blood. The CDR3, as DNA: TGTGCCAGCAGCTTAGGGCAGGGGCCCCGCACAGATACGCAGTATTTT. Protein product: CASSLGQGPRTDTQYF.